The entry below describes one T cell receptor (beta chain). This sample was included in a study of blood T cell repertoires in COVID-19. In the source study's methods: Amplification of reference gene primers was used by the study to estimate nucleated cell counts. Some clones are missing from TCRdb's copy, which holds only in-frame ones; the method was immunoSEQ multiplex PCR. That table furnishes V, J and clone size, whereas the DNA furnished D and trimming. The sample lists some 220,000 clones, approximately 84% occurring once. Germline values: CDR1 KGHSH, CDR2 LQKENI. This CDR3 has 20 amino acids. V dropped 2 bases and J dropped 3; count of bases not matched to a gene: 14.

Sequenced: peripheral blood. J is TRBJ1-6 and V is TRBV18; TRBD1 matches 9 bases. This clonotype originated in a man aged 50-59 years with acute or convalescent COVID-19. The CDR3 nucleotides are TGTGCCAGCTCACCATTCACCGGGACAGGGACTAATCTCTATAATTCACCCCTCCACTTT. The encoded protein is CASSPFTGTGTNLYNSPLHF.